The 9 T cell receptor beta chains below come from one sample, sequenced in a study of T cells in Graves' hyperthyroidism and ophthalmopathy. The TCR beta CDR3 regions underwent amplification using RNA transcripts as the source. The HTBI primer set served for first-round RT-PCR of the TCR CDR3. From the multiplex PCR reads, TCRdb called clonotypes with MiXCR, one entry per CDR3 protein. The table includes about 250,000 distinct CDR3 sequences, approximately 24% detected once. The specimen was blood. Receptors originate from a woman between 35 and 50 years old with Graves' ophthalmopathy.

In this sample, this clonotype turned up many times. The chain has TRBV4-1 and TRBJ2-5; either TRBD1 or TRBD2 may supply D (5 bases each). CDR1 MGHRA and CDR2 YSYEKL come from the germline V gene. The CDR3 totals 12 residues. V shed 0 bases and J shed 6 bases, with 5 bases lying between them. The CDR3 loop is CASSQEGQTQYF. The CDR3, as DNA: TGCGCCAGCAGCCAAGAGGGACAGACCCAGTACTTC.

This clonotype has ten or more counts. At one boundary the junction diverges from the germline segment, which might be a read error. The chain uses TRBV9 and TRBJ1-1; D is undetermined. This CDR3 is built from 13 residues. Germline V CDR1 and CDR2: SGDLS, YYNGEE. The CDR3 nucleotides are TGTGCCAGCAGCGTAACCCCGAACGCTGAAGCTTTCTTT. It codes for CASSVTPNAEAFF.

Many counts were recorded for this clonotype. DNA of the CDR3: TGCAGCGTTCCCGGGACAATAAACGGAGCTTTCTTT. This translates into CSVPGTINGAFF. V usage is TRBV29-1 and J usage is TRBJ1-1; the D gene is possibly TRBD1 (6 bases). This CDR3 spans 12 amino acids. V was clipped by 5 bases and J by 10 bases, with 17 bases between them. The V gene's germline CDR1 is SQVTM and CDR2 ANQGSEA.

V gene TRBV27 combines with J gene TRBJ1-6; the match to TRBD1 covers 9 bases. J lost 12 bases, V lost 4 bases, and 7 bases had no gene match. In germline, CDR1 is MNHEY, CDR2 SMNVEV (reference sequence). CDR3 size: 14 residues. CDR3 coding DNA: TGTGCCAGCAGTTCCGGACAGGGGCGGCGACCCCTCCACTTT. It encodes CASSSGQGRRPLHF.

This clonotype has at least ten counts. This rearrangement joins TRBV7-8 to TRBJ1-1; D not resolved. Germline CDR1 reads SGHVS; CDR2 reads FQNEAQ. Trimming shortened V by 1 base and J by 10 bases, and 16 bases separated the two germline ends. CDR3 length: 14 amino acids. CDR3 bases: TGTGCCAGCAGCTTAGTCCGTGCGTCGAGACGAGCTTTCTTT. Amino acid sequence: CASSLVRASRRAFF.

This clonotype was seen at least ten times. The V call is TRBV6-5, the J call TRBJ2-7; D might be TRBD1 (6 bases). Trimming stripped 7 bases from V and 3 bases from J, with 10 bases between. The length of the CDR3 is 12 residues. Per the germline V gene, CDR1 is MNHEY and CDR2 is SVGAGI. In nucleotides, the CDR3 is TGTGCCAGCAAACCGGACAGCTACGAGCAGTACTTC. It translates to CASKPDSYEQYF.

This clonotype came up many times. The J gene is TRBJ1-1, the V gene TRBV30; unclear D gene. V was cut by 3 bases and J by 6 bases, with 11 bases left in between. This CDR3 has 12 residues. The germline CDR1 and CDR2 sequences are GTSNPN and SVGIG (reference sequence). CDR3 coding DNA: TGTGCCTGGAGAATTGGACGGGCTGAAGCTTTCTTT. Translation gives CAWRIGRAEAFF.

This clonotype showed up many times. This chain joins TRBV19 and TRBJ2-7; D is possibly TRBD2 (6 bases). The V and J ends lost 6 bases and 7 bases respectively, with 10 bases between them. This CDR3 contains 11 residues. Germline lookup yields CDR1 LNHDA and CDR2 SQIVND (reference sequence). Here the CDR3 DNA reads TGTGCCAGTAGGGCGGGGATTGAGCAGTACTTC. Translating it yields CASRAGIEQYF.

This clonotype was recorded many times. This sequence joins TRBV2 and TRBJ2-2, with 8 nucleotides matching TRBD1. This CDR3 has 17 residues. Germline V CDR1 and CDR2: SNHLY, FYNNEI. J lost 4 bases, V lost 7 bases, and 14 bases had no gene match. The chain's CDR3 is CASTSSAGGGSTGELFF. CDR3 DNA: TGTGCCAGCACCTCATCGGCAGGGGGCGGAAGCACCGGGGAGCTGTTTTTT.